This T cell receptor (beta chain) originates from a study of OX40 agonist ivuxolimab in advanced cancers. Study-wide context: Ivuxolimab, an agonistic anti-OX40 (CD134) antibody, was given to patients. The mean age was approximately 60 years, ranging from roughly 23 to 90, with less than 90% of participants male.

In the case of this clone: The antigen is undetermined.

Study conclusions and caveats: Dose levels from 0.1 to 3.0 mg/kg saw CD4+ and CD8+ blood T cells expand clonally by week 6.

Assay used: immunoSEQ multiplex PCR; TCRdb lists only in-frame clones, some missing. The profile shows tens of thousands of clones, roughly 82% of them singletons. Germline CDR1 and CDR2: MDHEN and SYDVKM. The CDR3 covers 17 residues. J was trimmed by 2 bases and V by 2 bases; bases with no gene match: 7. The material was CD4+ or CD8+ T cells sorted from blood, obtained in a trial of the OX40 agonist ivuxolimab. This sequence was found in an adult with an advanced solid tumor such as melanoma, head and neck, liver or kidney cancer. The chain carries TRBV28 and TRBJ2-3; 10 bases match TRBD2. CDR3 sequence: CASSLRASGGFTDTQYF. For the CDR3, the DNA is TGTGCCAGCAGTTTACGGGCTAGCGGGGGTTTCACAGATACGCAGTATTTT. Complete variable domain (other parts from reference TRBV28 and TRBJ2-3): DVKVTQSSRYLVKRTGEKVFLECVQDMDHENMFWYRQDPGLGLRLIYFSYDVKMKEKGDIPEGYSVSREKKERFSLILESASTNQTSMYLCASSLRASGGFTDTQYFGPGTRLTVL.